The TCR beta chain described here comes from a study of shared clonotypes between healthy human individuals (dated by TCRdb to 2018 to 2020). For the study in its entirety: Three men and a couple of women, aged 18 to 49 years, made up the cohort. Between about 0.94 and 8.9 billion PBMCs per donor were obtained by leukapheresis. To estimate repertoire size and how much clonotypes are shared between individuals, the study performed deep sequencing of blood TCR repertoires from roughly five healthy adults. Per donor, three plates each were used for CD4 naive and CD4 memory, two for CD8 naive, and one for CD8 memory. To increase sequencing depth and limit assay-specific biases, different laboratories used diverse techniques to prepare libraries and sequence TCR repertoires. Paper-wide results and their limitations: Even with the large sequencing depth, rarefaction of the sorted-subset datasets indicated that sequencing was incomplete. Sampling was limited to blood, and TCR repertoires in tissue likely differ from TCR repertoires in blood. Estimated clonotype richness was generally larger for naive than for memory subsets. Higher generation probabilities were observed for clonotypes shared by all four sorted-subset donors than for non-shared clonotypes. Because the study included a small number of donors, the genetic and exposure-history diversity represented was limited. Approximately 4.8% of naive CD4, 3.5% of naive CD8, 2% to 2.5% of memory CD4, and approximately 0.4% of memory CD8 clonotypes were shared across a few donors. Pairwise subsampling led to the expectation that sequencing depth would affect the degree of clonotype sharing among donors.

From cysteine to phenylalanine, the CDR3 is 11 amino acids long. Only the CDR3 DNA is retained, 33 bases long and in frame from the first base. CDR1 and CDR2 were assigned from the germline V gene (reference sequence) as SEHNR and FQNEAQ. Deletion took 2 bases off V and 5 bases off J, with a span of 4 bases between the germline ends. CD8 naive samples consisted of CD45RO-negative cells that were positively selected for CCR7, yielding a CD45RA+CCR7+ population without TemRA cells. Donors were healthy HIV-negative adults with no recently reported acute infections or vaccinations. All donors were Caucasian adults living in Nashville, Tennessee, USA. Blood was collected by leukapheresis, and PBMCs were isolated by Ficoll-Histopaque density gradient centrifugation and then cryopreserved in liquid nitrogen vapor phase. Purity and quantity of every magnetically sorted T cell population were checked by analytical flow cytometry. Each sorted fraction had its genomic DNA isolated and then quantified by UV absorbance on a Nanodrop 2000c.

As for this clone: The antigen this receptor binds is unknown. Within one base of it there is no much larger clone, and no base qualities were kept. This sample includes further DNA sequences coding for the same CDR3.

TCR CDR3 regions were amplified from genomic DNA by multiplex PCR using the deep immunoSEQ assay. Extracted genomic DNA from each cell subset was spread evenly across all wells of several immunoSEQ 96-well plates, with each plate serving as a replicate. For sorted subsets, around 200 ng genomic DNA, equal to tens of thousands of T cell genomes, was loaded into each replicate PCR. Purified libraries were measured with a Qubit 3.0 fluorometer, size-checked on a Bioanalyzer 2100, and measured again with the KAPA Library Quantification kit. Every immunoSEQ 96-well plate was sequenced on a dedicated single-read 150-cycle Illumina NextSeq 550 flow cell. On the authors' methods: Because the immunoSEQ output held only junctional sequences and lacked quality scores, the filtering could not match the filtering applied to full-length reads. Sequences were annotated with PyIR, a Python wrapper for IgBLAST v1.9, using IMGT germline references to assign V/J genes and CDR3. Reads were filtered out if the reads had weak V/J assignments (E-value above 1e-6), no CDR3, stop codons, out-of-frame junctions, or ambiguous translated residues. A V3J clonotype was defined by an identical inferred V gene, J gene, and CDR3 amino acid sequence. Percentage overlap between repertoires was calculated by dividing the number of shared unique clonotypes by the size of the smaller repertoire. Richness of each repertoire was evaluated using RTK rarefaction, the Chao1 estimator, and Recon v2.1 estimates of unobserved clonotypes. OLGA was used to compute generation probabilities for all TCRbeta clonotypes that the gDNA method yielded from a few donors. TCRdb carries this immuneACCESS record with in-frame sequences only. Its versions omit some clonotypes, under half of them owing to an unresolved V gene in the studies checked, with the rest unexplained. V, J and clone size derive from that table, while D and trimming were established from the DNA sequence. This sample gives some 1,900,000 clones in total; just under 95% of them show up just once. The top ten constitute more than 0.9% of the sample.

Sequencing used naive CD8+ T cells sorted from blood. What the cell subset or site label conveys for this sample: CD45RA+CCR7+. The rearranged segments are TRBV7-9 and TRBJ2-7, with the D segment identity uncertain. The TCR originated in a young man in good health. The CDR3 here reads CASSLNNEQYF. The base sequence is TGTGCCAGCAGCTTAAATAACGAGCAGTACTTC.